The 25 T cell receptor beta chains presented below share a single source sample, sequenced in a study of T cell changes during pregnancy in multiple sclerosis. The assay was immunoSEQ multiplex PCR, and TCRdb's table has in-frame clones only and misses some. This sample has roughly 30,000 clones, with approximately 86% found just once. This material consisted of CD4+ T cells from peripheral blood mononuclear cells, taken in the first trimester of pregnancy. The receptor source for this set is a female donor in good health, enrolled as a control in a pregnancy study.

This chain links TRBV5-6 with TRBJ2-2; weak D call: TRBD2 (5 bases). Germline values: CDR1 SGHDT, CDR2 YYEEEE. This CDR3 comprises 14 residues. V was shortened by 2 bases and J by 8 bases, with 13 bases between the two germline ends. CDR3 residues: CASSFGLSGGELFF. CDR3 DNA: TGTGCCAGCAGCTTTGGACTCTCCGGGGGGGAGCTGTTTTTT.

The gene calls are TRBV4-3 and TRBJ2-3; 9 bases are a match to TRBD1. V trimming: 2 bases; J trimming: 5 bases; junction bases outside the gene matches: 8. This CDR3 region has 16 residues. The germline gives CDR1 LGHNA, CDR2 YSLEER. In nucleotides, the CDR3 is TGCGCCAGCAGCCAACTGACAGGGGGTTATAGAGATACGCAGTATTTT. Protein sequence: CASSQLTGGYRDTQYF.

The CDR3 bases are TGTGCCAGCAGCCTACTTGGACAGGGACCTGTTGAAGCTTTCTTT. Encoded protein: CASSLLGQGPVEAFF. The chain joins TRBV6-5 to TRBJ1-1, with 8 bases identical to TRBD1. CDR1 MNHEY and CDR2 SVGAGI come from the germline V gene. The junction had 13 bases not matched to a gene; V was cut back by 6 bases and J by 7 bases. This CDR3 has 15 residues.

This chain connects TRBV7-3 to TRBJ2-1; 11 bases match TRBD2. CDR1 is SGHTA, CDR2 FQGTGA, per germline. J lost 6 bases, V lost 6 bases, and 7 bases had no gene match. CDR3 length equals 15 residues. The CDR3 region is CASRPPGLAANEQFF. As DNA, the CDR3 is TGTGCCAGCAGGCCGCCGGGACTAGCGGCCAATGAGCAGTTCTTC.

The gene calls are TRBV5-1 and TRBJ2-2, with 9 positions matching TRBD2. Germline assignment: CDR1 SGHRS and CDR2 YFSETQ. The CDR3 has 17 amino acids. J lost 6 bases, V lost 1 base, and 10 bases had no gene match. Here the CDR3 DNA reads TGCGCCAGCAGCTTGAGAAGCGGGGGGCCGGTATCCGGGGAGCTGTTTTTT. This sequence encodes CASSLRSGGPVSGELFF.

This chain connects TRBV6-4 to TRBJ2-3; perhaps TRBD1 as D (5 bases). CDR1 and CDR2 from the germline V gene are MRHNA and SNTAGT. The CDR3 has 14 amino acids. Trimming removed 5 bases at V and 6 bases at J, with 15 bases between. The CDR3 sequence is CASSQQDLSDTQYF. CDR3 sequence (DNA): TGTGCCAGCAGTCAACAGGACCTCAGTGATACGCAGTATTTT.

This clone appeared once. CDR3 amino acids: CASSAGFSTDTQYF. The CDR3 coding sequence is TGTGCCAGCAGCGCAGGGTTCAGCACAGATACGCAGTATTTT. This sequence joins TRBV11-3 and TRBJ2-3; D may be TRBD1 (5 bases). Trimming pared 5 bases from V and 0 bases from J, leaving 9 bases between. In germline, CDR1 is SGHNT, CDR2 YENEEA. The CDR3 spans 14 residues. The variable domain in full, with the rest retrieved from reference TRBV11-3 and TRBJ2-3, is EAGVVQSPRYKIIEKKQPVAFWCNPISGHNTLYWYLQNLGQGPELLIRYENEEAVDDSQLPKDRFSAERLKGVDSTLKIQPAELGDSAVYLCASSAGFSTDTQYFGPGTRLTVL.

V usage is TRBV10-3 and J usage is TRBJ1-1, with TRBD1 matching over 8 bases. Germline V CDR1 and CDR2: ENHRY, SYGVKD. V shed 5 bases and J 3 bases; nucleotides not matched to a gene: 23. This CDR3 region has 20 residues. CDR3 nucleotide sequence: TGTGCCATCAGTCCTACCCGACCCGGACAGGGAGGGCCGGGAGACACTGAAGCTTTCTTT. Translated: CAISPTRPGQGGPGDTEAFF.

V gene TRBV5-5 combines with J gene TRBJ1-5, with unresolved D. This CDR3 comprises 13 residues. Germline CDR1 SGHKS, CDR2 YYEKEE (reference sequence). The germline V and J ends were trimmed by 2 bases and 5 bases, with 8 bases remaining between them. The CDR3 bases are TGTGCCAGCAGCTTTGCCAGTGATCAGCCCCAGCATTTT. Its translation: CASSFASDQPQHF.

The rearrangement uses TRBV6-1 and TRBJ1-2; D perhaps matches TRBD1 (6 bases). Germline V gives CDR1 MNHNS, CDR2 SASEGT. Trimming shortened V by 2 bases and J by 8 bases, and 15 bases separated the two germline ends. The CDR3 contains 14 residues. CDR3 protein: CASSESGTGIGYTF. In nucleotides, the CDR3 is TGTGCCAGCAGTGAATCTGGTACAGGGATCGGCTACACCTTC.

CDR3 region: CASSFEGAGNTIYF. CDR3 nucleotides: TGTGCCAGCAGCTTTGAGGGGGCTGGAAACACCATATATTTT. The chain links TRBV7-9 to TRBJ1-3; the D gene is possibly TRBD1 (6 bases). V lost 3 bases to trimming and J lost 2 bases, with 8 bases between them. The CDR3 is 14 amino acids. The germline V gene encodes CDR1 SEHNR and CDR2 FQNEAQ (reference sequence).

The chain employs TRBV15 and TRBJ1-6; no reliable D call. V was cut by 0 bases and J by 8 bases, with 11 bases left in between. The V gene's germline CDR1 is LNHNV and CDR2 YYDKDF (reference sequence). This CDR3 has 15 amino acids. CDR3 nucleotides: TGTGCCACCAGCAGAGATGATTCCTTAGATTCACCCCTCCACTTT. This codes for CATSRDDSLDSPLHF.

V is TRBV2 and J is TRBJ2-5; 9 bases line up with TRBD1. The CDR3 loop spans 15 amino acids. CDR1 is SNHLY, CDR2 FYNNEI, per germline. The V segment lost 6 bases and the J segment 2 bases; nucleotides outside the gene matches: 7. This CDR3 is CASRAGTGIQETQYF. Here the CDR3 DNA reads TGTGCCAGCAGGGCCGGGACAGGGATTCAAGAGACCCAGTACTTC.

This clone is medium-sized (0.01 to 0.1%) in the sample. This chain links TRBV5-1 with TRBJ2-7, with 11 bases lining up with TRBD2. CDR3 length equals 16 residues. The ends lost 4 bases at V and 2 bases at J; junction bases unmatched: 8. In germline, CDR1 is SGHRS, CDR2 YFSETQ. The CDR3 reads CASSALAGGAPYEQYF. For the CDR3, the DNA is TGCGCCAGCAGCGCGCTAGCGGGGGGTGCCCCCTACGAGCAGTACTTC.

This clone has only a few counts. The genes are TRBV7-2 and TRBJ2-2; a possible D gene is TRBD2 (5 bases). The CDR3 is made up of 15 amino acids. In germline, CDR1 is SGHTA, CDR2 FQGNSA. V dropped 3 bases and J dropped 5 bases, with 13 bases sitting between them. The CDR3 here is CASSFLVTGTGELFF. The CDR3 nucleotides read TGTGCCAGCAGCTTCCTTGTGACGGGAACCGGGGAGCTGTTTTTT.

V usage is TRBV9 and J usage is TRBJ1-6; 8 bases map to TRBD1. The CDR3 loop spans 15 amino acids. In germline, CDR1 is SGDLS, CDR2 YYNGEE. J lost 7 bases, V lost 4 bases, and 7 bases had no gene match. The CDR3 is CASSPGQGDNSPLHF. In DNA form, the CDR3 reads TGTGCCAGCAGCCCAGGACAGGGCGACAATTCACCCCTCCACTTT.

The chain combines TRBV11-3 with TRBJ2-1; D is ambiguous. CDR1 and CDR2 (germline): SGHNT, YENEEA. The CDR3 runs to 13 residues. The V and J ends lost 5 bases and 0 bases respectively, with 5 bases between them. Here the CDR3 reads CASSPRSYNEQFF. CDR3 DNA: TGTGCCAGCAGCCCCCGCTCCTACAATGAGCAGTTCTTC.

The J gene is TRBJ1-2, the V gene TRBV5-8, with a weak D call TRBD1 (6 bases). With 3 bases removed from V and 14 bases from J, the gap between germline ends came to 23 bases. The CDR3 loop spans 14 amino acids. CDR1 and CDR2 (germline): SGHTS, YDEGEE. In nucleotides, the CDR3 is TGTGCCAGCAGCTCCCTTGGGTGGACAGCCGATTGTACCTTC. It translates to CASSSLGWTADCTF.

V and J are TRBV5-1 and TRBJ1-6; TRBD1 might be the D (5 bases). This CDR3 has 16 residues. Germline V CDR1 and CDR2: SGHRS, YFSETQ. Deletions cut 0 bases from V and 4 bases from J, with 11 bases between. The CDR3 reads CASSLDRLTYNSPLHF. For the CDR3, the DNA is TGCGCCAGCAGCTTGGACAGGCTAACTTATAATTCACCCCTCCACTTT.

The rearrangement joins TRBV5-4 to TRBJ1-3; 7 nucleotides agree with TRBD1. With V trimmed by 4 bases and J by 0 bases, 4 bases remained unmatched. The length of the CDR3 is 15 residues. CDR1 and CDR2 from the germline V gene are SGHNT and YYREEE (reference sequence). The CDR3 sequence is CASSLRQGSGNTIYF. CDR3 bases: TGTGCCAGCAGCCTCAGACAGGGCTCTGGAAACACCATATATTTT.

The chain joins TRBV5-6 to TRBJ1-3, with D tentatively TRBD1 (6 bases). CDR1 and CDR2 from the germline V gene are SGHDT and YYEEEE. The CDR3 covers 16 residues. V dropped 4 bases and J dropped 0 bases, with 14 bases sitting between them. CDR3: CASSRGGGYSGNTIYF. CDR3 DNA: TGTGCCAGCAGCCGTGGGGGGGGCTACTCTGGAAACACCATATATTTT.

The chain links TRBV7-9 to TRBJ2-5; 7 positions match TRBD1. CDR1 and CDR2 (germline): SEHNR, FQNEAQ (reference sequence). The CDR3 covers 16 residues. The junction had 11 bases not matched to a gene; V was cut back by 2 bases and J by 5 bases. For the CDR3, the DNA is TGTGCCAGCAGCTTAACTTCCACAGGGGACGGGGAGACCCAGTACTTC. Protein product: CASSLTSTGDGETQYF.

DNA for the CDR3: TGTGCCAGTAGTGGGACAGGGGCGAACTATGGCTACACCTTC. It is translated as CASSGTGANYGYTF. The chain carries TRBV19 and TRBJ1-2; 10 bases map to TRBD1. The CDR3 runs 14 residues. V was pared by 5 bases and J by 2 bases, with 2 bases of the junction left unmatched. Germline CDR1 LNHDA, CDR2 SQIVND (reference sequence).

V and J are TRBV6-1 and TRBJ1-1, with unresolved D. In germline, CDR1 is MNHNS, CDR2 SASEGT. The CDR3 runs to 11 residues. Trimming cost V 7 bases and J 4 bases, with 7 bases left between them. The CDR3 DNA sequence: TGTGCCAGCATCTCCCCCACTGAAGCTTTCTTT. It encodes CASISPTEAFF.

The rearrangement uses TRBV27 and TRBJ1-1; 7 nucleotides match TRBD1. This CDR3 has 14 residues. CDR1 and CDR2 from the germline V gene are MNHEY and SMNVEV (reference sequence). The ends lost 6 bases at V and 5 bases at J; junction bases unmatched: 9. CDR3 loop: CASRMTGRKTEAFF. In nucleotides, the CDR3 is TGTGCCAGCAGGATGACAGGGAGGAAGACTGAAGCTTTCTTT.